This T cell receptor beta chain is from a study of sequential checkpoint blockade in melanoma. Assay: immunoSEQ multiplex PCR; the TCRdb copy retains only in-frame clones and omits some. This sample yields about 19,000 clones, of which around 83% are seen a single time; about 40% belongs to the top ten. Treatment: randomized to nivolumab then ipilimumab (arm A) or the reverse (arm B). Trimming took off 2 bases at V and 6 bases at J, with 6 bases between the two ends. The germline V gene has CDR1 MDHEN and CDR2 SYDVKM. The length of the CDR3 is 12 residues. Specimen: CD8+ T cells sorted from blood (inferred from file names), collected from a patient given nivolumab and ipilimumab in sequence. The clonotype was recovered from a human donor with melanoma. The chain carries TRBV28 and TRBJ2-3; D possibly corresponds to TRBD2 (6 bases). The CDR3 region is CASSLGGDTQYF. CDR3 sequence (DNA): TGTGCCAGCAGTTTAGGAGGGGATACGCAGTATTTT.